The entry below describes one T cell receptor (beta chain). Its antigen target is currently unknown. No much larger clone exists at a distance of one base, and base qualities are not known. The data were taken from a study of T cells in localized non-small cell lung cancer (dated by TCRdb to about 2020). About the study as a whole: Comparing tumors with uninvolved tumor-adjacent lungs, the study looked at the T cell repertoires of hundreds of patients with early-stage NSCLC. The cohort consisted of a few hundred treatment-naive NSCLC patients whose localized lung tumors had been resected. NSCLC patients had a mean age of approximately 66 years, and more than 120 were male and 107 female. Results the study describes overall, beyond this receptor: Longer overall survival was associated with higher blood T cell density, whereas shorter survival was associated with higher adjacent-lung clonality. Because the study design was exploratory, TCR variables were selected using unadjusted p-values without false-discovery rate correction. Multi-region tumor sequencing was not performed, so intratumor heterogeneity could not be excluded. Uninvolved tumor-adjacent lung showed the highest T cell clonality, higher than tumor, which suggests more focused antigenic responses in the adjacent lung. Of the top 100 tumor clones, a median of approximately 60 were detected in paired uninvolved adjacent lung; under 30 were also among that lung's top 100.

At diagnosis, tumor, uninvolved tumor-adjacent lung and peripheral blood were collected and then preserved as a mix of FFPE and fresh-frozen material. For TCR repertoire profiling, blood samples were analyzed as peripheral blood mononuclear cells. TCR beta CDR3 regions were sequenced from DNA using the immunoSEQ Assay. In the paper's pipeline: T cell density was computed as TCR beta template counts normalized to usable DNA estimated by amplifying housekeeping genes. Richness was estimated using the preseqR package, with extrapolation to 400,000 templates for PBMC samples and to 120,000 templates for tissue samples. Clonality was defined as one minus Pielou's evenness. Tissue-enriched TCRs were identified by differential abundance testing using productive amino-acid clonotypes, minimum total count 5 and alpha 0.1. The Jaccard Index and the Morisita Overlap Index were used to quantify repertoire overlap between compartments. GLIPH grouped TCR beta CDR3s together with public tetramer-defined viral CDR3s, and a viral motif had to include at least three viral sequences and show V-gene enrichment. In its TCRdb copy, this immuneACCESS table keeps in-frame sequences only and misses some clones. Where compared with another copy, unresolved V genes explain less than half of these, and the others have no known cause. V, J and clone size derive from that table, while D and trimming were established from the DNA sequence. The table for this sample lists roughly 70,000 clones; about nine tenths of them were counted only once. 21% of the sample is taken by the ten largest.

Taken from cysteine to phenylalanine, the CDR3 has 14 residues. The only DNA kept is the CDR3, 42 bases in frame from the first base. CDR1 and CDR2, looked up from the germline V gene, are MNHEY and SVGAGI. After removal of 6 bases from V and 10 bases from J, the junction retains 11 bases not matched to a gene. This TCR was recovered from a male donor aged 60 or over with stage III squamous cell lung carcinoma. The material sequenced was peripheral blood, taken before any cancer treatment. This chain is built from TRBV6-5 and TRBJ1-5, and 8 junctional nucleotides match TRBD1. The CDR3 protein sequence reads: CASRGGQGRDPQHF. The nucleotide sequence reads as follows: TGTGCCAGCAGAGGAGGACAGGGAAGGGACCCCCAGCATTTT.